Listed here are 32 T cell receptor beta chains from one sample, sequenced in a study of T-cell memory formation after mild COVID-19. TCRdb independently ran MiXCR on the 5' RACE reads; one entry per CDR3 protein. The sample lists just over 350,000 distinct CDR3 sequences; around an eighth were seen once. What was sequenced was PBMCs or a T cell subset sorted from them (not recorded which). These receptors all come from a man aged 18-30 years who had mild COVID-19 (a few samples of this study predate the infection). Cell type and time point are not known.

Comments on this clonotype: The conserved closing phenylalanine or tryptophan is absent in this CDR3, likely reflecting a read error. This chain uses TRBV6-2 or TRBV6-3 with TRBJ2-7, with D tentatively TRBD1 (5 bases). The CDR3 is made up of 15 amino acids. Per germline, CDR1 MNHEY and CDR2 SVGEGT. V lost 4 bases, J lost 5 bases, and 18 bases lay in between. In DNA, the CDR3 is TGTGCCAGCAGTTTTTCGACAGCGAGAGAGGACGAGCAGTACTTA. It yields the protein CASSFSTAREDEQYL.

The chain recombines TRBV7-2 with TRBJ2-2; TRBD1 matches 9 bases. The CDR3 spans 16 residues. CDR1 and CDR2 from the germline V gene are SGHTA and FQGNSA. V gave up 4 bases and J gave up 5 bases; unmatched junction bases: 8. CDR3 sequence: CASSWPGQGTTGELFF. The CDR3 DNA sequence: TGTGCCAGCAGCTGGCCGGGACAGGGAACGACCGGGGAGCTGTTTTTT.

Written as DNA, the CDR3 is TGCGCCAGCAGCCCACAGGGGGCAGTAGTGGAAGGCTACACCTTC. Translating it yields CASSPQGAVVEGYTF. V and J are TRBV5-1 and TRBJ1-2; TRBD1 agrees at 9 bases. Germline V CDR1 and CDR2: SGHRS, YFSETQ. CDR3 size: 15 residues. With V trimmed by 4 bases and J by 8 bases, 12 bases remained unmatched. Full variable domain (remainder filled in from reference TRBV5-1 and TRBJ1-2): KAGVTQTPRYLIKTRGQQVTLSCSPISGHRSVSWYQQTPGQGLQFLFEYFSETQRNKGNFPGRFSGRQFSNSRSEMNVSTLELGDSALYLCASSPQGAVVEGYTFGSGTRLTVV.

This clonotype has ten or more counts. This chain uses TRBV5-1 with TRBJ2-3; D is perhaps TRBD1 (5 bases). Per the germline V gene, CDR1 is SGHRS and CDR2 is YFSETQ. This CDR3 has 15 residues. V gave up 5 bases and J gave up 0 bases, with 13 bases separating them. CDR3 sequence reads: CASSIDRPSTDTQYF. The CDR3 DNA follows: TGCGCCAGCAGTATCGACAGACCTAGCACAGATACGCAGTATTTT.

V is TRBV18 and J is TRBJ2-7; 7 nucleotides align to TRBD1. This CDR3 is 15 amino acids long. CDR1 and CDR2 from the germline V gene are KGHSH and LQKENI. The trim removed 3 bases at V and 0 bases at J, leaving 5 bases unmatched. The CDR3 DNA sequence: TGTGCCAGCTCACCGACGGACAGGAGCTCCTACGAGCAGTACTTC. This translates into CASSPTDRSSYEQYF.

This clonotype has just a few counts. The rearrangement joins TRBV12-3 or TRBV12-4 to TRBJ1-2; D possibly corresponds to TRBD1 (6 bases). V lost 5 bases to trimming and J lost 2 bases, with 15 bases between them. The CDR3 totals 15 residues. The CDR3 region has the DNA TGTGCCAGCAGTCCCAGACAGGCAGGAAACTATGGCTACACCTTC. Protein: CASSPRQAGNYGYTF.

On this clonotype: No conserved phenylalanine or tryptophan is present at the end of the CDR3, so a read error is the likely explanation. The limits of the CDR3 on the DNA are not certain, so only TCRdb's listed CDR3 is given. The chain combines TRBV4-2 with TRBJ2-7; the listed D gene, TRBD1, was not tested against the DNA. Germline V CDR1 and CDR2: LGHNA, YNFKEQ. The CDR3 has 12 amino acids, counting both end residues. The CDR3 loop reads CASSQAPRDRGL.

This rearrangement joins TRBV27 to TRBJ2-3; D is ambiguous. The CDR3 has 16 amino acids. Trimming removed 3 bases at V and 2 bases at J, with 15 bases between. Germline V gives CDR1 MNHEY, CDR2 SMNVEV (reference sequence). CDR3 sequence reads: CASSLLPLGITDTQYF. The CDR3 bases are TGTGCCAGCAGTTTGTTGCCCTTAGGAATCACAGATACGCAGTATTTT.

This clonotype was counted many times. V gene TRBV5-5 combines with J gene TRBJ2-3; perhaps TRBD2 as D (7 bases). CDR3 length: 16 residues. In germline, CDR1 is SGHKS, CDR2 YYEKEE (reference sequence). Trimming shortened V by 0 bases and J by 4 bases, and 15 bases separated the two germline ends. Here the CDR3 reads CASSLAVGGLADTQYF. The CDR3, as DNA: TGTGCCAGCAGCTTGGCGGTGGGGGGGCTAGCAGATACGCAGTATTTT.

This clonotype was counted at least ten times. The chain has TRBV21-1 and TRBJ1-2; TRBD1, as called in the table, went unchecked against the DNA. TRBV21-1 is tagged as a pseudogene. This CDR3 contains 14 residues. CDR3 DNA: TGTGCCAGCAGCAAGTACAGGGGGTACTATGGCTACACCTTC. Its translation: CASSKYRGYYGYTF.

The rearrangement links TRBV7-2 to TRBJ2-2; TRBD2 matches 7 bases. Germline assignment: CDR1 SGHTA and CDR2 FQGNSA. The ends lost 5 bases at V and 0 bases at J; junction bases unmatched: 9. The CDR3 is made up of 17 amino acids. DNA for the CDR3: TGTGCCAGCAGCCCTGAGCGGGGTTCGACGAACACCGGGGAGCTGTTTTTT. Its translation: CASSPERGSTNTGELFF.

V and J are TRBV7-3 and TRBJ2-1; 11 bases align to TRBD2. The CDR3 is 15 residues long. Germline-derived CDR1 and CDR2 are SGHTA and FQGTGA. V shed 2 bases, J shed 8 bases, and the junction held 5 bases outside the gene matches. CDR3 bases: TGTGCCAGCAGCTTAGATAGCGGGGGGGCCGATGAGCAGTTCTTC. Its protein product is CASSLDSGGADEQFF.

V and J are TRBV6-2 or TRBV6-3 and TRBJ2-5; the D gene is possibly TRBD2 (5 bases). The germline V and J ends were trimmed by 3 bases and 5 bases, with 19 bases remaining between them. The V gene's germline CDR1 is MNHEY and CDR2 SVGEGT. CDR3 length equals 16 residues. The CDR3 here is CASSYSRTDRWETQYF. The CDR3 nucleotides are TGTGCCAGCAGTTATAGTCGGACTGACCGGTGGGAGACCCAGTACTTC.

J is TRBJ2-3 and V is TRBV3-1; unclear D gene. Between the trimmed V and J ends, which lost 1 base and 3 bases, there was a span of 5 bases. Germline-derived CDR1 and CDR2 are LGHDT and YNNKEL (reference sequence). The CDR3 runs 13 residues. CDR3 amino acids: CASSQARTDTQYF. CDR3 sequence (DNA): TGTGCCAGCAGCCAAGCCCGTACAGATACGCAGTATTTT.

The chain has TRBV2 and TRBJ1-5, with no clear D. The CDR3 consists of 12 residues. Per the germline V gene, CDR1 is SNHLY and CDR2 is FYNNEI. V dropped 4 bases and J dropped 7 bases, with 8 bases sitting between them. CDR3 amino acids: CASSGTGQPQHF. The CDR3 coding sequence is TGTGCCAGCAGTGGCACCGGGCAGCCCCAGCATTTT.

V gene TRBV3-1 combines with J gene TRBJ2-3, with D perhaps TRBD1 or TRBD2 (5 bases each). V lost 5 bases and J 0 bases, leaving 12 bases between the germline ends. CDR1 and CDR2 (germline): LGHDT, YNNKEL (reference sequence). This CDR3 contains 15 residues. As DNA, the CDR3 is TGTGCCAGCAGCAGGGACGGATCTAGCACAGATACGCAGTATTTT. Amino acid sequence: CASSRDGSSTDTQYF.

This rearrangement joins TRBV7-3 to TRBJ2-4, with TRBD1 identical over 8 bases. The CDR3 has 13 amino acids. Germline loops: CDR1 SGHTA, CDR2 FQGTGA. Germline trimming cut 8 bases from V and 8 bases from J; bases unmatched to any gene: 8. The CDR3 DNA follows: TGTGCCAGCTCAGGACAGGGTGGGGACATTCAGTACTTC. Protein: CASSGQGGDIQYF.

This clonotype has only a few counts. This chain links TRBV6-5 with TRBJ2-2, with 7 bases aligning to TRBD1. In germline, CDR1 is MNHEY, CDR2 SVGAGI. This CDR3 is built from 14 residues. The J segment lost 2 bases and the V segment lost 6 bases, leaving 3 bases of the junction unmatched. DNA of the CDR3: TGTGCCAGCAGGAGGACAGGAAACACCGGGGAGCTGTTTTTT. Protein: CASRRTGNTGELFF.

This clonotype turned up a few times. The chain joins TRBV6-2 or TRBV6-3 to TRBJ2-7; possibly TRBD2 for D (5 bases). The V and J ends lost 2 bases and 3 bases respectively, with 8 bases between them. Germline loops: CDR1 MNHEY, CDR2 SVGEGT. This CDR3 spans 13 amino acids. DNA for the CDR3: TGTGCCAGCAGTTACGTCGGGGTCTACGAGCAGTACTTC. Its translation is CASSYVGVYEQYF.

Regarding this clonotype: This CDR3 fails to terminate in the conserved phenylalanine or tryptophan, so it likely reflects a read error. Because the CDR3's place on the DNA is in doubt, the DNA is left out and the CDR3 is given as listed by TCRdb. The chain couples TRBV30 to TRBJ2-1; whether TRBD2, the table's D call, matches the DNA was not checked. The CDR3 is made up of 15 amino acids, end residues included. Germline V CDR1 and CDR2: GTSNPN, SVGIG (reference sequence). The CDR3 loop is CAWSVQRGGLAPVSI.

This clonotype has only one observation. The chain couples TRBV20-1 to TRBJ2-2; the match to TRBD2 covers 15 bases. Trimming at V came to 6 bases and at J to 7 bases, leaving 9 bases not matched to a gene. The CDR3 is made up of 16 amino acids. The V gene's germline CDR1 is DFQATT and CDR2 SNEGSKA (reference sequence). The CDR3 nucleotides are TGCAGTGCGCTCGATCCGGGACTAGCGGGGGGCGGGGAGCTGTTTTTT. Its translation is CSALDPGLAGGGELFF.

This clonotype was seen a few times. V is TRBV7-2 and J is TRBJ2-1, with 9 bases identical to TRBD2. J gave up 7 bases and V 3 bases, and 7 bases lay outside the gene matches. Germline V CDR1 and CDR2: SGHTA, FQGNSA. This CDR3 has 15 amino acids. In DNA form, the CDR3 reads TGTGCCAGCAGCTTCCAAGCGGGGGGCCCTAATGAGCAGTTCTTC. Translation gives CASSFQAGGPNEQFF.

This clonotype showed up just a few times. The chain couples TRBV20-1 to TRBJ1-5; D remains unclear. In germline, CDR1 is DFQATT, CDR2 SNEGSKA (reference sequence). The length of the CDR3 is 17 residues. V lost 3 bases and J 0 bases, leaving 18 bases between the germline ends. In DNA form, the CDR3 reads TGCAGTGCTAGGCAGACCCAAGCTACATATAGCAATCAGCCCCAGCATTTT. Protein product: CSARQTQATYSNQPQHF.

This clonotype was seen more than once but under ten times. This rearrangement joins TRBV20-1 to TRBJ2-2; tentative D call: TRBD2 (6 bases). CDR1 and CDR2 from the germline V gene are DFQATT and SNEGSKA (reference sequence). The CDR3 runs to 19 residues. The ends were cut back, 0 bases at V and 1 base at J, with 21 bases in the middle. The CDR3 is CSARDLIGGVYLNTGELFF. As DNA, the CDR3 is TGCAGTGCTAGAGATCTTATCGGCGGGGTGTACCTGAACACCGGGGAGCTGTTTTTT.

The chain is built from TRBV5-1 and TRBJ2-3; TRBD2 matches 13 bases. The V and J ends lost 0 bases and 2 bases, in that order; junction bases with no gene match: 6. Germline lookup yields CDR1 SGHRS and CDR2 YFSETQ. This CDR3 region has 18 residues. The CDR3 is CASSLEGLAGVFTDTQYF. As DNA, the CDR3 is TGCGCCAGCAGCTTGGAAGGACTAGCGGGGGTCTTCACAGATACGCAGTATTTT.

This clonotype occurred many times. The V call is TRBV7-9, the J call TRBJ2-5; D not resolved. V dropped 5 bases and J dropped 4 bases, with 14 bases sitting between them. The CDR3 contains 14 residues. Germline-derived CDR1 and CDR2 are SEHNR and FQNEAQ (reference sequence). The CDR3 DNA sequence: TGTGCCAGCAGCCTAGTAGCCTCTGGAGAGACCCAGTACTTC. It specifies CASSLVASGETQYF. The variable domain in full, with the rest retrieved from reference TRBV7-9 and TRBJ2-5, is DTGVSQNPRHKITKRGQNVTFRCDPISEHNRLYWYRQTLGQGPEFLTYFQNEAQLEKSRLLSDRFSAERPKGSFSTLEIQRTEQGDSAMYLCASSLVASGETQYFGPGTRLLVL.

V is TRBV5-6 and J is TRBJ2-7; 7 bases map to TRBD1. Trimming at V came to 3 bases and at J to 3 bases, leaving 6 bases not matched to a gene. The CDR3 covers 14 residues. CDR1 and CDR2 from the germline V gene are SGHDT and YYEEEE. The CDR3 coding sequence is TGTGCCAGCAGCTCCCGGGACAGAAACTACGAGCAGTACTTC. Its translation: CASSSRDRNYEQYF. The variable domain in full, completed from reference TRBV5-6 and TRBJ2-7, reads DAGVTQSPTHLIKTRGQQVTLRCSPKSGHDTVSWYQQALGQGPQFIFQYYEEEERQRGNFPDRFSGHQFPNYSSELNVNALLLGDSALYLCASSSRDRNYEQYFGPGTRLTVT.

This clonotype has a count of ten or more. This chain's CDR3 is CASSLSGTASYEQYF. In DNA, the CDR3 is TGTGCCAGCAGCTTATCCGGGACGGCGTCCTACGAGCAGTACTTC. V gene TRBV7-6 combines with J gene TRBJ2-7, with D perhaps given as TRBD1 or TRBD2 (5 bases each). V lost 2 bases, J lost 1 base, and 12 bases lay in between. CDR1 and CDR2 (germline): SGHVS, FNYEAQ. The CDR3 runs to 15 residues. The entire variable domain, with the rest obtained from reference TRBV7-6 and TRBJ2-7, is as follows: GAGVSQSPRYKVTKRGQDVALRCDPISGHVSLYWYRQALGQGPEFLTYFNYEAQQDKSGLPNDRFSAERPEGSISTLTIQRTEQRDSAMYRCASSLSGTASYEQYFGPGTRLTVT.

Only a few counts were recorded for this clonotype. The gene calls are TRBV5-1 and TRBJ2-3; a weak D match, TRBD1 (5 bases). The CDR3 spans 15 residues. CDR1 is SGHRS, CDR2 YFSETQ, per germline. Trimming cost V 4 bases and J 6 bases, with 18 bases left between them. CDR3 sequence: CASSPDSLGRDTQYF. CDR3 in DNA: TGCGCCAGCAGCCCCGACAGCTTAGGTCGGGATACGCAGTATTTT.

The chain carries TRBV13 and TRBJ2-5, with D uncertain. The ends were cut back, 8 bases at V and 1 base at J, with 11 bases in the middle. The V gene's germline CDR1 is PRHDT and CDR2 FYEKMQ (reference sequence). This CDR3 region has 13 residues. The CDR3 spells CASSLPLQETQYF. The DNA for the CDR3 is TGTGCCAGCTCACTACCCCTCCAAGAGACCCAGTACTTC. Drawing the rest from reference TRBV13 and TRBJ2-5, the complete variable domain is AAGVIQSPRHLIKEKRETATLKCYPIPRHDTVYWYQQGPGQDPQFLISFYEKMQSDKGSIPDRFSAQQFSDYHSELNMSSLELGDSALYFCASSLPLQETQYFGPGTRLLVL.

The V and J genes are TRBV24-1 and TRBJ2-1, with D hard to call. This CDR3 contains 15 residues. The germline CDR1 and CDR2 sequences are KGHDR and SFDVKD. V lost 2 bases and J 4 bases, leaving 11 bases between the germline ends. The CDR3 DNA follows: TGTGCCACCAGTGATTCGCAGGAAAAGTACAATGAGCAGTTCTTC. Protein sequence: CATSDSQEKYNEQFF.

The table lists this clonotype with many counts. The chain carries TRBV6-1 and TRBJ1-1; the D gene is possibly TRBD1 (6 bases). V was cut by 7 bases and J by 4 bases, with 10 bases left in between. The CDR3 totals 12 residues. Looked up from germline, CDR1 is MNHNS and CDR2 is SASEGT. The CDR3 here is CASKRGGTEAFF. The DNA of the CDR3 is TGTGCCAGCAAAAGAGGGGGCACTGAAGCTTTCTTT.